This T cell receptor (beta chain) was obtained from a study of T cell clonality in common variable immunodeficiency (dated by TCRdb to the mid-2010s). General findings and caveats noted by the study authors: Healthy controls shared more TCRbeta clones with each other than CVID subjects shared among themselves (p < 0.0001). Patient heterogeneity within the CVID cohort put limits on correlating repertoire features with clinical complications. The authors noted that sequencing repertoires of T cell subpopulations would be needed to clarify what caused the increased clonality in CVID. CVID TCRbeta sequences were reported to have fewer deletions and N-nucleotide insertions and to lack highly modified clones with 13 or more V deletions. Increased TCRbeta clonality was found in CVID subjects compared with healthy controls (t-test p = 0.018), with the increase being most characteristic of about a third of subjects. Despite equal DNA input, controls averaged roughly 84,000 unique sequences per sample versus around 32,000 in CVID samples.

Most of the CVID patients and most of the healthy controls were of Caucasian heritage. Heparinized peripheral whole blood samples of roughly 5 to 8.5 ml were obtained from each donor. Genomic DNA from adults with common variable immune deficiency (CVID) and from healthy adult controls was used for sequencing of TCRbeta CDR3 repertoires. The control group was made up of approximately 22 healthy adult volunteers (about ten male and around twelve female) whose ages ranged from roughly 23 to 70 years, with a mean age of almost 35. Diluted blood was density-centrifuged over Hypaque 1077 or Ficoll-Paque to isolate peripheral blood mononuclear cells. Genomic DNA was obtained from unsorted mononuclear cells using either Qiagen column purification or a centrifugation-based method. This clone was counted many times. What this receptor recognizes is not known. The CDR3 is cut off 3 residues early in the read; its end comes from the germline J gene.

CVID samples and control samples contributed equivalent amounts of genomic DNA as sequencing input. For every sample, a 60 bp segment covering the rearranged TCRbeta CDR3 region was amplified and then sequenced. The immunoSEQ assay, a bias-corrected multiplex PCR combined with high-throughput sequencing, was used to amplify TCRbeta. The source study handled its data this way. Every unique nucleotide sequence was considered a clone and was annotated with V, D and J genes, copy number and frequency. Sequences were labeled productive if in frame, and non-productive if out of frame or containing stop codons. As previously described, Shannon's entropy was used to calculate clonality. Mean CDR3 Kyte-Doolittle hydropathy was derived from the predicted amino acid sequences of productive clones. The R hclust function was used to hierarchically cluster scaled V gene usage with Manhattan distance and complete linkage. Sharing of clones by CDR3 amino acid sequence was evaluated by resampling 12 repertoires per group over 100 rounds. The repertoires were screened for over 60 published EBV-specific TCRbeta sequences and approximately 230 published CMV-specific TCRbeta sequences. Analysis left out two CVID samples that produced under 10,000 sequences, so around 40 CVID repertoires remained. This immuneACCESS table, as held by TCRdb, lists in-frame sequences with V and J called but not all clones. Of the missing ones, under half trace to an unresolved V gene in checked studies; the others have no known cause. Clone size and the V and J calls come from that table; the DNA yielded D and trimming. For this sample the table reports about 44,000 clones, with no clone seen just once. The ten largest clones take up about 10% of the sample.

CDR1 SGHVS and CDR2 FQNEAQ are derived from the germline V gene. Germline trimming amounts to 5 bases on V and 0 bases on J, with 7 as the count of junction bases outside the gene matches. Including the terminal cysteine and phenylalanine, the CDR3 comprises 17 residues. The CDR3 was read in part: 42 bases, with the frame set at base 1. The chain links TRBV7-8 with TRBJ1-5; 10 central nucleotides agree with TRBD1. Sample: peripheral blood mononuclear cells. The clonotype originates from a person between 18 and 69 years old in good health. CDR3 sequence: CASSPQTGGYSNQPQHF. CDR3 DNA (partial): TGTGCCAGCAGCCCCCAGACAGGGGGCTATAGCAATCAGCCC.